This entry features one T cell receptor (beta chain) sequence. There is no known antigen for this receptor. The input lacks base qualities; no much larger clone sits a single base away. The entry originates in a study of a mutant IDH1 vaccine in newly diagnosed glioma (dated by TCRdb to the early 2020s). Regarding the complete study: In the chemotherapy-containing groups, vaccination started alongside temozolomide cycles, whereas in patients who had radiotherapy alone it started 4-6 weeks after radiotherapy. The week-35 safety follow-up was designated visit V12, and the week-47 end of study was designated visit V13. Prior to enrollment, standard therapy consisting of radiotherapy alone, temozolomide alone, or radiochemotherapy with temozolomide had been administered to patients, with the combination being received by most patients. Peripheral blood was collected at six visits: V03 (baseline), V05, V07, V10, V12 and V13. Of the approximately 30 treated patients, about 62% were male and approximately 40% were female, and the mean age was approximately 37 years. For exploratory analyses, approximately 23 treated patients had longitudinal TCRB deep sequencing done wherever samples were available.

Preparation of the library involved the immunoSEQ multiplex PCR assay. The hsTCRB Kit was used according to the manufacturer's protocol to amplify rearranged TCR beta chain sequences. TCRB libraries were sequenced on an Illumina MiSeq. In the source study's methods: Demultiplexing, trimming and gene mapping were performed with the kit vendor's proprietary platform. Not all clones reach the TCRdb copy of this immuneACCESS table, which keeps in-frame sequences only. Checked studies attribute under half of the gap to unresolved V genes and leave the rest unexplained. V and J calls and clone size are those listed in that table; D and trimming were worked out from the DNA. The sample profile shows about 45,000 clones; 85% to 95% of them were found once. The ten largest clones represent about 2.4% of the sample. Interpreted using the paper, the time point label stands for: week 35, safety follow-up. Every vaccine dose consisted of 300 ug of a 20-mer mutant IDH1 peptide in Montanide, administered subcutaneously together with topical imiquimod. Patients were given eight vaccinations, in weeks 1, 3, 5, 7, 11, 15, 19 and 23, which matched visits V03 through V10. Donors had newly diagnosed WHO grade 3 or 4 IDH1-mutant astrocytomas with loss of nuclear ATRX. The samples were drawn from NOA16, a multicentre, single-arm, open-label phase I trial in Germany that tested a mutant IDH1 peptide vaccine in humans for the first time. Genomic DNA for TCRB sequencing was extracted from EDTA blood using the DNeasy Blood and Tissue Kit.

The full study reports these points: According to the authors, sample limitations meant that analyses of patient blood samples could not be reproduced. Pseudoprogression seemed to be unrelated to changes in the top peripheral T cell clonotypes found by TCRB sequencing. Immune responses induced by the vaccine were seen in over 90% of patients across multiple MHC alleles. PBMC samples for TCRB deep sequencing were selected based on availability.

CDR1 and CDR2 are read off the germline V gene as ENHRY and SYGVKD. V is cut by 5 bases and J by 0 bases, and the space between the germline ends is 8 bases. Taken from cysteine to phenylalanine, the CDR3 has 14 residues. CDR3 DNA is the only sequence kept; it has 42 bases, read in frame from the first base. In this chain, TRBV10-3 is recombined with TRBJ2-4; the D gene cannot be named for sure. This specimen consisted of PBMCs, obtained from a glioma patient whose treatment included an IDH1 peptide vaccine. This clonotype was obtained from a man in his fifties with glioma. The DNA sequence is TGTGCCATCAGTCAGGAGTTAGCCAAAAACATTCAGTACTTC. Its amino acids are CAISQELAKNIQYF.